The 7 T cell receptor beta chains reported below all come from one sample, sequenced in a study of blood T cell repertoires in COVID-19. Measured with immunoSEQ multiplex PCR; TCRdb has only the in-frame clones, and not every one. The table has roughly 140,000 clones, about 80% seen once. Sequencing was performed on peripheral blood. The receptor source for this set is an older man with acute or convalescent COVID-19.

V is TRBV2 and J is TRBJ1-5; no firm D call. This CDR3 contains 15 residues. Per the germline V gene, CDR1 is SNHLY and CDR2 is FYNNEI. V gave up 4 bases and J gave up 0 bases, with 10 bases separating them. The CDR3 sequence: CASSVTIYSNQPQHF. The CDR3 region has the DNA TGTGCCAGCAGTGTGACTATATATAGCAATCAGCCCCAGCATTTT.

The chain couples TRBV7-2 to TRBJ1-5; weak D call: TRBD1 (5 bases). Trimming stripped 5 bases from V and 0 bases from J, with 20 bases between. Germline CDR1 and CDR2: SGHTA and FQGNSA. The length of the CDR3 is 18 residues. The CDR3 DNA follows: TGTGCCAGCAGCCGGCGGGGGGGTAGAGGCAATAGCAATCAGCCCCAGCATTTT. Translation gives CASSRRGGRGNSNQPQHF.

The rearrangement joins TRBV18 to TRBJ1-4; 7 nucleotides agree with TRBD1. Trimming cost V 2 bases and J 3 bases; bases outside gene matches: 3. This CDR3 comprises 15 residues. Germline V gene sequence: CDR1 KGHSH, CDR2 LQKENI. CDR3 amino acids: CASSPNRGPNEKLFF. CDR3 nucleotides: TGTGCCAGCTCACCAAACAGGGGTCCTAATGAAAAACTGTTTTTT.

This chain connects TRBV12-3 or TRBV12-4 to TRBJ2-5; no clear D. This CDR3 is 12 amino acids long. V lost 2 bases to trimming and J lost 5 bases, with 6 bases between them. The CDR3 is CASSLFYETQYF. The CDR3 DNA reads TGTGCCAGCAGTTTATTCTATGAGACCCAGTACTTC.

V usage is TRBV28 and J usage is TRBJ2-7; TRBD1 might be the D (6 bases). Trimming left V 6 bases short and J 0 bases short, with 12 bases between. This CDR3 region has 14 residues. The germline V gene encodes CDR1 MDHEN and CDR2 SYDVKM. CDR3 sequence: CASRQQGISYEQYF. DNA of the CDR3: TGTGCCAGCAGACAACAGGGAATCTCCTACGAGCAGTACTTC. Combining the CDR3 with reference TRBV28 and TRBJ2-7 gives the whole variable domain DVKVTQSSRYLVKRTGEKVFLECVQDMDHENMFWYRQDPGLGLRLIYFSYDVKMKEKGDIPEGYSVSREKKERFSLILESASTNQTSMYLCASRQQGISYEQYFGPGTRLTVT.

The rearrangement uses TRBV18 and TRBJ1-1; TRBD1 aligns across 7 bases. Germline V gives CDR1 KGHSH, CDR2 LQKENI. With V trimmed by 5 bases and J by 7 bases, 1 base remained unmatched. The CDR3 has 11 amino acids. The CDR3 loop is CASSGDSEAFF. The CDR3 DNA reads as TGTGCCAGCTCAGGGGACAGTGAAGCTTTCTTT.

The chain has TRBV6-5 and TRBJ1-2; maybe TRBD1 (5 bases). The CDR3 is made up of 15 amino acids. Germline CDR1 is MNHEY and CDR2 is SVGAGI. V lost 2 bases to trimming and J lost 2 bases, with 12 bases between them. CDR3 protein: CASSYGGMGNYGYTF. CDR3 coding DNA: TGTGCCAGCAGTTACGGGGGGATGGGAAACTATGGCTACACCTTC.